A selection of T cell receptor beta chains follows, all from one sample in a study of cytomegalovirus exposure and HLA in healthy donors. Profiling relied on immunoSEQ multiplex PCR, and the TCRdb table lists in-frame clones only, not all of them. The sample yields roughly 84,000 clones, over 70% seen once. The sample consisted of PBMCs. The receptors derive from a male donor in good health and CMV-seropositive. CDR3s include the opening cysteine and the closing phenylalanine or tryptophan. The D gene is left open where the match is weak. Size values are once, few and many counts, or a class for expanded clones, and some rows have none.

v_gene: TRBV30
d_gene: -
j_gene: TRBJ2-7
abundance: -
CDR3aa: CAWSVGRGSEQYF
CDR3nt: TGTGCCTGGAGTGTAGGAAGGGGGAGCGAGCAGTACTTC

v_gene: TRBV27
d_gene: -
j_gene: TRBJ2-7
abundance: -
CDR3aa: CASSPGSARSSYEQYF
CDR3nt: TGTGCCAGCAGTCCGGGGTCGGCCCGAAGCTCCTACGAGCAGTACTTC

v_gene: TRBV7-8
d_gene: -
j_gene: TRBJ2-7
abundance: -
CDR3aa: CASSLPGGGSYEQYF
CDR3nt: TGTGCCAGCAGCCTCCCGGGGGGCGGGTCTTACGAGCAGTACTTC

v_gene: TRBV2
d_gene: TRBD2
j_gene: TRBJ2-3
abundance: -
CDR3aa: CASSGRDTQYF
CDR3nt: TGTGCCAGCAGCGGGAGGGATACGCAGTATTTT

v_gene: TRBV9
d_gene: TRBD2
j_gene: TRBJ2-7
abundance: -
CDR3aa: CASSPLGGSSYEQYF
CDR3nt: TGTGCCAGCAGCCCCCTGGGGGGGAGCTCCTACGAGCAGTACTTC

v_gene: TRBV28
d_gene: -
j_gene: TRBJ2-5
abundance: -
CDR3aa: CASSLREDQYF
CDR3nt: TGTGCCAGCAGTTTAAGGGAGGACCAGTACTTC

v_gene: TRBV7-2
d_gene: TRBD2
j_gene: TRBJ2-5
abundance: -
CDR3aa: CASRGGRGSQETQYF
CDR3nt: TGTGCCAGCAGGGGCGGGAGGGGGTCCCAAGAGACCCAGTACTTC

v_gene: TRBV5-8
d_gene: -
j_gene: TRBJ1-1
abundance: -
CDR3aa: CASSWLGGF
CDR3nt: TGTGCCAGCAGCTGGTTGGGGGGCTTT

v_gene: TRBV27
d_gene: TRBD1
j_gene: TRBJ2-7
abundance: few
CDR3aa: CASRTAGTGDSEQYF
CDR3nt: TGTGCCTCTCGTACCGCTGGGACAGGGGACAGCGAGCAGTACTTC

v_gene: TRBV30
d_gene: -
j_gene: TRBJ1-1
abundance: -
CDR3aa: CAWSVTENTEAFF
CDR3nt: TGTGCCTGGAGTGTAACAGAGAACACTGAAGCTTTCTTT

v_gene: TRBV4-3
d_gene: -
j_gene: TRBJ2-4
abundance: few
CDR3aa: CASSPEADPRNIQYF
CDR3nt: TGCGCCAGCAGCCCCGAAGCGGACCCGCGGAACATTCAGTACTTC

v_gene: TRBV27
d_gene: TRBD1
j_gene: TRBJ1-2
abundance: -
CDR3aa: CASSLAPGQGVYGYTF
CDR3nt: TGTGCCAGCAGTTTAGCGCCCGGACAGGGCGTCTATGGCTACACCTTC

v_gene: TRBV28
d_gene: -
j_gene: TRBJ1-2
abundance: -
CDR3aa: CASSFWTTYGYTF
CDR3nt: TGTGCCAGCAGTTTCTGGACAACCTATGGCTACACCTTC

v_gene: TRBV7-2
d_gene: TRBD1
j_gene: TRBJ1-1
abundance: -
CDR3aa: CASSRRTGGSTEAFF
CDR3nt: TGTGCCAGCAGCCGACGGACAGGGGGGAGCACTGAAGCTTTCTTT

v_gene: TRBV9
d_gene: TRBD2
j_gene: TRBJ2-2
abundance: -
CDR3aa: CASSVSPSGRNTGELFF
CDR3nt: TGTGCCAGCAGCGTATCCCCTAGCGGGAGAAACACCGGGGAGCTGTTTTTT

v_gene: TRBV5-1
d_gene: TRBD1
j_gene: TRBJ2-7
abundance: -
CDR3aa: CASSPTGGGNNREQYF
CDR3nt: TGCGCCAGCAGCCCGACAGGGGGCGGAAACAACCGGGAGCAGTACTTC

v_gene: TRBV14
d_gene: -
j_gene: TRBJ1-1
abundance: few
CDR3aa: CASSQVGRGETEAFF
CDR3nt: TGTGCCAGCAGCCAAGTAGGGAGGGGGGAGACTGAAGCTTTCTTT

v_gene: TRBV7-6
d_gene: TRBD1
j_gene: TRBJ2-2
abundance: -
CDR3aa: CASSLRQGVNTGELFF
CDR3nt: TGTGCCAGCAGCCTCCGACAGGGGGTCAACACCGGGGAGCTGTTTTTT

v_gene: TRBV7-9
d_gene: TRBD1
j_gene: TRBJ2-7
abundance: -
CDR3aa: CASSPDRASYEQYF
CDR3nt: TGTGCCAGCAGCCCCGACAGGGCTTCCTACGAGCAGTACTTC

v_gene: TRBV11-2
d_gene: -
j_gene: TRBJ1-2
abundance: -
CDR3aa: CASSLGPYGYTF
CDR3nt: TGTGCCAGCAGCTTGGGCCCTTATGGCTACACCTTC

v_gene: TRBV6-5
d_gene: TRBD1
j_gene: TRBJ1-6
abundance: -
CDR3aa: CASSYSIDRDSPLHF
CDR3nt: TGTGCCAGCAGTTACTCGATCGACAGGGACTCACCCCTCCACTTT

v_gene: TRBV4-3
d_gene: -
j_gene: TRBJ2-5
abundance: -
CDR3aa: CASGQDRNQGETQYF
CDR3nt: TGCGCCAGCGGCCAAGATCGCAACCAGGGGGAGACCCAGTACTTC

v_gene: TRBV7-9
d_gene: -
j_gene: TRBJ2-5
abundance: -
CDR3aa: CASSSTRSVETQYF
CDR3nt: TGTGCCAGCAGCTCGACTAGATCCGTGGAGACCCAGTACTTC

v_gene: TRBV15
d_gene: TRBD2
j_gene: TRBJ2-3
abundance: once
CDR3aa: CATSSSGGRGDTQYF
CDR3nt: TGTGCCACCAGCAGCAGCGGGGGCCGGGGGGATACGCAGTATTTT

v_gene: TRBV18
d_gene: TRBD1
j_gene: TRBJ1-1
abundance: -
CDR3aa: CASSPAGGRVAFF
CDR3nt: TGTGCCAGCTCACCTGCAGGGGGCCGTGTAGCTTTCTTT

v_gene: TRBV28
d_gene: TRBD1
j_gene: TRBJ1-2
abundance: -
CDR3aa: CASSALQGNYGYTF
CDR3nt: TGTGCCAGCAGCGCCCTACAGGGGAACTATGGCTACACCTTC

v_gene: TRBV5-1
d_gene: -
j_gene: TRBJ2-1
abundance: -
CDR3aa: CASSFGLLSSYNEQFF
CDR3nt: TGCGCCAGCAGCTTTGGACTTCTGAGCTCCTACAATGAGCAGTTCTTC

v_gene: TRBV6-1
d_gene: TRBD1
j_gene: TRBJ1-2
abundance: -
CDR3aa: CASSELDDRGLTWGYTF
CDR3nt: TGTGCCAGCAGTGAACTGGACGACAGGGGGCTTACATGGGGCTACACCTTC

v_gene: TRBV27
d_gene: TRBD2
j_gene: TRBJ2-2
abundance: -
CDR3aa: CASSSTPSGNTGELFF
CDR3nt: TGTGCCAGCAGTTCAACCCCTAGCGGTAACACCGGGGAGCTGTTTTTT

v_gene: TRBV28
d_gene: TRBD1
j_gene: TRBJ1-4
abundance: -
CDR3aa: CASSQDRVGEKLFF
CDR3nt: TGTGCCAGCAGTCAGGACAGGGTGGGTGAAAAACTGTTTTTT

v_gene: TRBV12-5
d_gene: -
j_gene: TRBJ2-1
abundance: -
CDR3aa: CASGPGGWGNEQFF
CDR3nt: TGTGCTAGTGGTCCCGGGGGTTGGGGCAATGAGCAGTTCTTC

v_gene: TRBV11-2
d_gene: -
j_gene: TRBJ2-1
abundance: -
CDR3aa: CASSPGLFYNEQFF
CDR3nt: TGTGCCAGCAGCCCGGGTCTTTTCTACAATGAGCAGTTCTTC

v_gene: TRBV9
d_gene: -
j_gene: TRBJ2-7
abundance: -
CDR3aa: CASSVSGGGGEQYF
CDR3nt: TGTGCCAGCAGCGTATCGGGAGGAGGGGGCGAGCAGTACTTC

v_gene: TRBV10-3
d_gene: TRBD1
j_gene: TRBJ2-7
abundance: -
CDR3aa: CAIRNQGAREQYF
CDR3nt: TGTGCCATCAGAAATCAGGGGGCGAGGGAGCAGTACTTC

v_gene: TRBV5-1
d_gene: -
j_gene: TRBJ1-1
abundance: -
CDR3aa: CASRPSGANTEAFF
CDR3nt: TGCGCCAGCAGGCCCTCAGGGGCGAACACTGAAGCTTTCTTT